Detailed here is one T cell receptor (beta chain). The data are from a study of blood T cell repertoires in COVID-19. Across the whole study: Samples came from the United States, Italy and Spain, spanning acute and convalescent COVID-19. T cells, B-cell-depleted T cells, or PBMCs provided the cDNA or gDNA that served as material.

As processed by the authors: Amplification of reference gene primers provided the estimated nucleated cell counts. Clones were sequenced by immunoSEQ multiplex PCR, and TCRdb holds only the in-frame ones, with some missing. V, J and clone size were drawn from that table, and D and trimming were deduced from the DNA. The sample holds hundreds of thousands of clones, around 90% seen once. The CDR3 runs to 16 residues. Trimming removed 0 bases at V and 4 bases at J, with 15 bases between. From germline, CDR1 is MGHRA and CDR2 YSYEKL. The chain is built from TRBV4-1 and TRBJ1-2, with a weak D call TRBD1 (6 bases). The sample consisted of peripheral blood. The source of this sequence is a woman under 30 with acute or convalescent COVID-19. The CDR3 DNA follows: TGCGCCAGCAGCCAAGAAAGCTCGGACAGTTTCTATGGCTACACCTTC. Translation: CASSQESSDSFYGYTF.